This entry lists 27 T cell receptor beta chains sequenced from one sample in a study of cytomegalovirus exposure and HLA in healthy donors (dated by TCRdb to 2017 to 2019). The library was made by the immunoSEQ multiplex PCR assay. The multiplex PCR relied on a mix of 60 forward primers for TCR Vbeta segments and 13 reverse primers for TCR Jbeta segments. TCRdb took over this immuneACCESS table, retaining in-frame rearrangements with V and J assigned. Such tables are incomplete; in checked studies, under half of the missing clones stem from an unresolved V gene, and the remainder is unexplained. This sample holds roughly 100,000 clones; 65% to 85% were observed only once. The ten biggest clones cover roughly 4% of the sample. The sample consisted of PBMCs. The source is a man aged 50-59 years in good health and CMV-seropositive.

The V call is TRBV19, the J call TRBJ2-1; TRBD2 might be the D (5 bases). This CDR3 contains 15 residues. Per germline, CDR1 LNHDA and CDR2 SQIVND (reference sequence). V lost 2 bases and J 7 bases, leaving 15 bases between the germline ends. Written as DNA, the CDR3 is TGTGCCAGTAGTATATTCGCGGGCCAAGATAATGAGCAGTTCTTC. It encodes CASSIFAGQDNEQFF. The full variable domain, its missing parts supplied by reference TRBV19 and TRBJ2-1, is DGGITQSPKYLFRKEGQNVTLSCEQNLNHDAMYWYRQDPGQGLRLIYYSQIVNDFQKGDIAEGYSVSREKKESFPLTVTSAQKNPTAFYLCASSIFAGQDNEQFFGPGTRLTVL.

The chain couples TRBV7-9 to TRBJ1-1; TRBD1 matches 11 bases. With 6 bases clipped from V and 6 bases from J, the junction kept 0 bases outside the gene matches. The CDR3 runs to 12 residues. From germline, CDR1 is SEHNR and CDR2 FQNEAQ (reference sequence). The CDR3 nucleotides read TGTGCCAGCAGGGGACAGGGGGCTGAAGCTTTCTTT. Protein sequence: CASRGQGAEAFF. Variable domain in full (rest from reference TRBV7-9 and TRBJ1-1): DTGVSQNPRHKITKRGQNVTFRCDPISEHNRLYWYRQTLGQGPEFLTYFQNEAQLEKSRLLSDRFSAERPKGSFSTLEIQRTEQGDSAMYLCASRGQGAEAFFGQGTRLTVV.

This clone has a handful of counts. The chain joins TRBV27 to TRBJ2-7, with a possible D match to TRBD2 (5 bases). The V end was cut by 3 bases, the J end by 3 bases, with 12 bases between. The V gene's germline CDR1 is MNHEY and CDR2 SMNVEV (reference sequence). This CDR3 is 14 amino acids long. The CDR3 here is CASSFGARGYEQYF. The CDR3 DNA is TGTGCCAGCAGTTTTGGCGCCCGGGGCTACGAGCAGTACTTC.

The J gene is TRBJ1-4, the V gene TRBV5-1; 11 nucleotides match TRBD1. This CDR3 spans 19 amino acids. V lost 0 bases to trimming and J lost 0 bases; unmatched junction nucleotides: 7. CDR1 SGHRS and CDR2 YFSETQ come from the germline V gene. In DNA, the CDR3 is TGCGCCAGCAGCTTGGCGGGACAGGGGGAATTTGCAACTAATGAAAAACTGTTTTTT. It specifies CASSLAGQGEFATNEKLFF. The full variable domain, with the rest looked up from reference TRBV5-1 and TRBJ1-4, is KAGVTQTPRYLIKTRGQQVTLSCSPISGHRSVSWYQQTPGQGLQFLFEYFSETQRNKGNFPGRFSGRQFSNSRSEMNVSTLELGDSALYLCASSLAGQGEFATNEKLFFGSGTQLSVL.

The chain has TRBV5-8 and TRBJ2-7, with 8 nucleotides matching TRBD1. CDR3 length: 14 residues. In germline, CDR1 is SGHTS, CDR2 YDEGEE. With V trimmed by 0 bases and J by 5 bases, 4 bases remained unmatched. The CDR3 DNA sequence: TGTGCCAGCAGCTTGGGCTTCAGGGGGCACGAGCAGTACTTC. Translation gives CASSLGFRGHEQYF.

This chain uses TRBV9 with TRBJ2-1; maybe TRBD2 (5 bases). Germline CDR1 SGDLS, CDR2 YYNGEE. The CDR3 extends over 14 amino acids. V dropped 4 bases and J dropped 5 bases, with 13 bases sitting between them. CDR3 DNA: TGTGCCAGCAGCTCGGGATGGGTGCACAATGAGCAGTTCTTC. It yields the protein CASSSGWVHNEQFF.

The rearrangement uses TRBV7-2 and TRBJ2-3; perhaps TRBD2 as D (7 bases). Trimming shortened V by 6 bases and J by 8 bases, and 12 bases separated the two germline ends. This CDR3 comprises 12 residues. Germline CDR1 and CDR2: SGHTA and FQGNSA. CDR3 sequence: CASRGGGTTQYF. In DNA, the CDR3 is TGTGCCAGCAGGGGAGGGGGGACTACGCAGTATTTT.

The chain recombines TRBV27 with TRBJ2-7, with D possibly matching TRBD1 (6 bases). The germline V gene has CDR1 MNHEY and CDR2 SMNVEV (reference sequence). The CDR3 totals 15 residues. V shed 6 bases and J shed 3 bases, with 18 bases lying between them. The CDR3 is CASRPRPGQLYEQYF. CDR3 sequence (DNA): TGTGCCAGCAGACCTCGCCCGGGACAACTCTACGAGCAGTACTTC.

The chain joins TRBV19 to TRBJ2-1; perhaps TRBD2 as D (6 bases). From germline, CDR1 is LNHDA and CDR2 SQIVND (reference sequence). The V and J ends lost 2 bases and 6 bases respectively, with 14 bases between them. The CDR3 sequence is 15 residues long. DNA for the CDR3: TGTGCCAGTAGTATAAGGAGGGCCTTGGGCAATGAGCAGTTCTTC. Its translation is CASSIRRALGNEQFF.

The V and J genes are TRBV7-3 and TRBJ2-2; tentatively, D is TRBD1 (5 bases). The CDR3 is 18 residues long. Per the germline V gene, CDR1 is SGHTA and CDR2 is FQGTGA. Trimming shortened V by 1 base and J by 4 bases, and 19 bases separated the two germline ends. DNA of the CDR3: TGTGCCAGCAGCTTAATGGGGCAGGGTAAAGGTGGCACCGGGGAGCTGTTTTTT. Translated, it gives CASSLMGQGKGGTGELFF.

CDR3 DNA sequence: TGCGCCAGCAGCTTGACTACAGGCAATTCCGCGGAGACCCAGTACTTC. It is translated as CASSLTTGNSAETQYF. The V and J genes are TRBV5-1 and TRBJ2-5, with a possible D match to TRBD1 (5 bases). In germline, CDR1 is SGHRS, CDR2 YFSETQ. The V end lost 1 base, the J end lost 5 bases, and 18 bases lay between the germline ends. The CDR3 sequence is 16 residues long. The complete variable domain, with remaining parts taken from reference TRBV5-1 and TRBJ2-5, reads KAGVTQTPRYLIKTRGQQVTLSCSPISGHRSVSWYQQTPGQGLQFLFEYFSETQRNKGNFPGRFSGRQFSNSRSEMNVSTLELGDSALYLCASSLTTGNSAETQYFGPGTRLLVL.

This rearrangement joins TRBV6-1 to TRBJ2-3, with TRBD2 matching 8 bases. The CDR3 spans 15 residues. V trimming: 9 bases; J trimming: 2 bases; junction bases outside the gene matches: 10. Germline values: CDR1 MNHNS, CDR2 SASEGT. CDR3 amino acids: CARGGIAGYTDTQYF. The CDR3 coding sequence is TGTGCCAGGGGGGGAATAGCGGGGTACACAGATACGCAGTATTTT.

The genes are TRBV7-3 and TRBJ2-3, with 9 positions matching TRBD2. After removal of 2 bases from V and 5 bases from J, the junction contained 8 bases not matched to a gene. Per the germline V gene, CDR1 is SGHTA and CDR2 is FQGTGA. The CDR3 runs 16 residues. CDR3 sequence (DNA): TGTGCCAGCAGCTTATATAGCGGGAGTTCAATAGATACGCAGTATTTT. Protein: CASSLYSGSSIDTQYF.

This chain connects TRBV5-1 to TRBJ2-7; 8 bases fit TRBD2. From germline, CDR1 is SGHRS and CDR2 YFSETQ. After removal of 1 base from V and 1 base from J, the junction contained 7 bases not matched to a gene. The CDR3 covers 16 residues. DNA for the CDR3: TGCGCCAGCAGCTTGTTCGCTCAGCGGGGGTCCTACGAGCAGTACTTC. It specifies CASSLFAQRGSYEQYF.

This chain links TRBV28 with TRBJ1-4; 9 positions agree with TRBD1. CDR3 length: 14 amino acids. Germline loops: CDR1 MDHEN, CDR2 SYDVKM. V shed 6 bases and J 5 bases; nucleotides not matched to a gene: 4. The CDR3 DNA reads as TGTGCCAGCAGCTCCGGGACAGGGAATGAAAAACTGTTTTTT. Its translation: CASSSGTGNEKLFF. The whole variable domain, remainder taken from reference TRBV28 and TRBJ1-4, is DVKVTQSSRYLVKRTGEKVFLECVQDMDHENMFWYRQDPGLGLRLIYFSYDVKMKEKGDIPEGYSVSREKKERFSLILESASTNQTSMYLCASSSGTGNEKLFFGSGTQLSVL.

The chain combines TRBV19 with TRBJ2-2; 9 nucleotides match TRBD1. V lost 3 bases and J lost 6; bases outside the gene matches: 8. In germline, CDR1 is LNHDA, CDR2 SQIVND (reference sequence). The CDR3 spans 16 residues. This CDR3 is CASSMVGTGWPGELFF. DNA of the CDR3: TGTGCCAGTAGTATGGTTGGGACAGGGTGGCCCGGGGAGCTGTTTTTT.

The chain carries TRBV5-4 and TRBJ2-5; TRBD2 aligns across 14 bases. Germline trimming cut 4 bases from V and 5 bases from J; bases unmatched to any gene: 7. The CDR3 sequence is 16 residues long. Germline V gene sequence: CDR1 SGHNT, CDR2 YYREEE (reference sequence). CDR3 residues: CASSNGTSGRIETQYF. In DNA form, the CDR3 reads TGTGCCAGCAGCAACGGGACTAGCGGGAGAATCGAGACCCAGTACTTC.

In the case of this clone: The same CDR3 also results from other DNA sequences found in this sample. CDR3 nucleotides: TGCGCCAGCAGGGCCGGGACAGGGACCTACGAGCAGTACTTC. Translating gives CASRAGTGTYEQYF. The rearrangement links TRBV10-2 to TRBJ2-7, with TRBD1 matching 9 bases. The CDR3 runs to 14 residues. V trimming: 6 bases; J trimming: 2 bases; junction bases outside the gene matches: 5. Per the germline V gene, CDR1 is WSHSY and CDR2 is SAAADI.

The chain joins TRBV19 to TRBJ2-1; the match to TRBD2 covers 13 bases. J lost 1 base, V lost 6 bases, and 12 bases had no gene match. The CDR3 is 19 amino acids. CDR1 LNHDA and CDR2 SQIVND come from the germline V gene (reference sequence). CDR3 amino acids: CASRGSGLAGVGSYNEQFF. The CDR3 nucleotides read TGTGCCAGTAGGGGATCAGGACTAGCGGGAGTTGGTTCCTACAATGAGCAGTTCTTC.

The V call is TRBV7-3, the J call TRBJ1-2, with 7 bases that match TRBD1. J lost 2 bases, V lost 5 bases, and 2 bases had no gene match. This CDR3 comprises 13 residues. Looked up from germline, CDR1 is SGHTA and CDR2 is FQGTGA. The CDR3 loop is CASSRDRNYGYTF. The CDR3 nucleotides read TGTGCCAGCAGCCGGGACAGAAACTATGGCTACACCTTC.

The chain uses TRBV5-1 and TRBJ1-2, with 10 bases lining up with TRBD1. Unmatched junction bases numbered 2, after V lost 0 bases and J lost 6 bases. The CDR3 extends over 14 amino acids. CDR1 and CDR2 (germline): SGHRS, YFSETQ. The CDR3 spells CASSLATGGDGYTF. The CDR3 DNA sequence: TGCGCCAGCAGCTTGGCGACAGGGGGCGATGGCTACACCTTC.

The chain has TRBV5-1 and TRBJ2-2; 10 bases align to TRBD1. Germline CDR1 is SGHRS and CDR2 is YFSETQ. This CDR3 is built from 17 residues. With V trimmed by 2 bases and J by 3 bases, 7 bases remained unmatched. CDR3 amino acids: CASSLSGTGAYTGELFF. The CDR3 DNA follows: TGCGCCAGCAGCTTATCCGGGACAGGGGCGTACACCGGGGAGCTGTTTTTT.

The chain combines TRBV5-1 with TRBJ2-2; tentatively, D is TRBD2 (5 bases). Trimming took off 0 bases at V and 7 bases at J, with 10 bases between the two ends. This CDR3 is 14 amino acids long. Germline loops: CDR1 SGHRS, CDR2 YFSETQ. The CDR3 loop is CASSLDGGSGELFF. For the CDR3, the DNA is TGCGCCAGCAGCTTGGATGGAGGTAGCGGGGAGCTGTTTTTT.

In this sample, this clone turned up a few times. This chain uses TRBV30 with TRBJ1-6, with D unclear. V lost 3 bases and J 7 bases, leaving 16 bases between the germline ends. The CDR3 has 15 residues. The germline V gene has CDR1 GTSNPN and CDR2 SVGIG (reference sequence). For the CDR3, the DNA is TGTGCCTGGAGCATTAATAGCGGCGGAAATTCACCCCTCCACTTT. Its protein product is CAWSINSGGNSPLHF.

The rearrangement links TRBV5-6 to TRBJ2-5; no clear D gene. The CDR3 is 13 amino acids. Per germline, CDR1 SGHDT and CDR2 YYEEEE. The V and J ends lost 2 bases and 2 bases respectively, with 7 bases between them. The CDR3 loop is CASSFPGQETQYF. The CDR3 bases are TGTGCCAGCAGCTTTCCAGGACAAGAGACCCAGTACTTC.

The sample holds a few counts of this clone. The junction differs from germline at one of its ends, possibly a read error. The chain uses TRBV30 and TRBJ2-7; D gene unclear. The germline V gene has CDR1 GTSNPN and CDR2 SVGIG (reference sequence). The CDR3 consists of 13 residues. The CDR3 region is CAFDSTKFYGQYF. The CDR3 DNA is TGTGCTTTCGACTCTACAAAATTTTACGGGCAGTACTTC.

This clone was seen only once. The genes are TRBV30 and TRBJ2-1, with D tentatively TRBD2 (6 bases). Germline CDR1 and CDR2: GTSNPN and SVGIG (reference sequence). The CDR3 has 12 amino acids. V was clipped by 0 bases and J by 7 bases, with 7 bases between them. The CDR3 DNA sequence: TGTGCCTGGAGTGTACGGGGGAATGAGCAGTTCTTC. It is translated as CAWSVRGNEQFF. Full variable domain (rest looked up from reference TRBV30 and TRBJ2-1): SQTIHQWPATLVQPVGSPLSLECTVEGTSNPNLYWYRQAAGRGLQLLFYSVGIGQISSEVPQNLSASRPQDRQFILSSKKLLLSDSGFYLCAWSVRGNEQFFGPGTRLTVL.